Included here is one T cell receptor (beta chain) sequence, with context. The data derive from a study of radiation and T cells in renal cell carcinoma. Treatment given: 15 Gy SBRT to primary tumor, nephrectomy 4 weeks later. Clones were read by immunoSEQ multiplex PCR, and TCRdb kept only the in-frame ones, dropping some. The sample lists 18,000 or so clones; less than 65% were seen once. V lost 1 base and J 10 bases, leaving 9 bases between the germline ends. The germline V gene encodes CDR1 LGHNT and CDR2 FRNRAP. The CDR3 has 12 residues. The V call is TRBV12-5, the J call TRBJ2-3, with D possibly matching TRBD1 (6 bases). The TCR originated in a middle-aged man with renal cell carcinoma. This specimen consisted of tumor tissue, obtained from a patient whose treatment included radiotherapy and nephrectomy. This CDR3 reads CASGLDRVSQYF. The CDR3 DNA is TGTGCTAGTGGTTTGGACAGGGTTTCGCAGTATTTT.